This TCR beta chain originates from a study of blood T cell repertoires in COVID-19. For the study at large: There were acute and convalescent COVID-19 samples, and they came from the United States, Italy and Spain. The analysed material was cDNA or gDNA that came from T cells, B-cell-depleted T cells, or PBMCs.

The V and J ends lost 3 bases and 1 base, in that order; junction bases with no gene match: 8. Germline lookup yields CDR1 ENHRY and CDR2 SYGVKD. The CDR3 has 16 residues. How the authors handled the data: Amplification of reference gene primers was used by the study to estimate nucleated cell counts. TCRdb's table, derived via immunoSEQ multiplex PCR, lists solely in-frame clones and lacks some. That table is the source of V, J and clone size, and D and trimming were worked out from the DNA. This sample has around 73,000 clones; around 77% occur once, and the top ten carry under 2.5%. This clone has a count of ten or more.

The chain employs TRBV10-3 and TRBJ1-1; TRBD1 aligns across 7 bases. This clonotype was sampled from a man between 65 and 79 years old with COVID-19, enrolled during active disease. The sample comprised peripheral blood. The DNA for the CDR3 is TGTGCCATCAGTGACCCATACAGGGGCGGGAACACTGAAGCTTTCTTT. It specifies CAISDPYRGGNTEAFF.